These T cell receptor beta chains were read from a single sample in a study of post-analysis software for immune sequencing data. In TCRdb, the PCR reads were re-called with MiXCR into one record per CDR3 protein. This table has hundreds of thousands of distinct CDR3 sequences, roughly 27% appearing once. Sequenced material: blood. The source is a girl between 5 and 17 years old with multiple sclerosis. Each CDR3 is given with its conserved first and last residue. D genes are given only for firm matches. Not every row has a clone size; where given, it reads once, few, many or a size class.

size: few
V: TRBV6-4
D: NA
J: TRBJ2-4
length: 18
CDR3: CASPPGEQGGFGKNIQYF
DNA: TGTGCCAGCCCCCCCGGGGAACAGGGAGGATTTGGCAAAAACATTCAGTACTTC

size: many
V: TRBV4-1
D: TRBD1
J: TRBJ1-5
length: 15
CDR3: CASSQEQGIDQPQHF
DNA: TGCGCCAGCAGCCAAGAACAGGGGATTGATCAGCCCCAGCATTTT

size: few
V: TRBV20-1
D: TRBD2
J: TRBJ2-1
length: 13
CDR3: CSARSSGSDEQFF
DNA: TGCAGTGCTAGGAGCAGCGGGAGCGATGAGCAGTTCTTC

size: many
V: TRBV7-8
D: NA
J: TRBJ2-7
length: 14
CDR3: CASSPPGSSYEQYF
DNA: TGTGCCAGCAGCCCCCCCGGGAGCTCCTACGAGCAGTACTTC

size: many
V: TRBV6-5
D: TRBD1
J: TRBJ2-5
length: 15
CDR3: CASSSRTGVQETQYF
DNA: TGTGCCAGCAGTTCCAGGACAGGGGTGCAAGAGACCCAGTACTTC

size: few
V: TRBV4-1
D: TRBD1
J: TRBJ1-2
length: 16
CDR3: CASSPLGQGGVYGYTF
DNA: TGCGCCAGCAGCCCTTTAGGACAGGGAGGAGTGTATGGCTACACCTTC

size: NA
V: TRBV6-2/TRBV6-3
D: NA
J: TRBJ1-5
length: 13
CDR3: CASTLSGFQPQHF
DNA: TGTGCCAGCACCCTCTCGGGGTTTCAGCCCCAGCATTTT

size: NA
V: TRBV10-3
D: TRBD2
J: TRBJ2-3
length: 15
CDR3: CAIQESGGSTDTQYF
DNA: TGTGCCATCCAGGAAAGCGGGGGATCCACAGATACGCAGTATTTT

size: few
V: TRBV11-2
D: TRBD2
J: TRBJ2-3
length: 16
CDR3: CASSLVSGGAGDTQYF
DNA: TGTGCCAGCAGCTTAGTTAGCGGGGGAGCCGGAGATACGCAGTATTTT

size: NA
V: TRBV20-1
D: NA
J: TRBJ2-7
length: 12
CDR3: CSAASLPYEQYF
DNA: TGCAGTGCTGCTAGTTTGCCCTACGAGCAGTACTTC

size: NA
V: TRBV7-9
D: NA
J: TRBJ1-5
length: 16
CDR3: CASSSGDSWKNQPQHF
DNA: TGTGCCAGCAGCTCTGGGGACTCCTGGAAGAATCAGCCCCAGCATTTT

size: NA
V: TRBV20-1
D: NA
J: TRBJ2-7
length: 13
CDR3: CSVNGATGSEQYF
DNA: TGCAGTGTGAACGGGGCCACGGGTTCCGAGCAGTACTTC

size: NA
V: TRBV20-1
D: TRBD2
J: TRBJ2-1
length: 14
CDR3: CSAKLAGGRGEQFF
DNA: TGCAGTGCCAAACTAGCGGGAGGGCGGGGTGAGCAGTTCTTC

size: NA
V: TRBV10-2
D: NA
J: TRBJ2-3
length: 12
CDR3: CASNFRTDTQYF
DNA: TGCGCCAGCAATTTCCGCACAGATACGCAGTATTTT

size: few
V: TRBV6-5
D: NA
J: TRBJ1-2
length: 11
CDR3: CASSYENGYTF
DNA: TGTGCCAGCAGTTATGAAAATGGCTACACCTTC

size: NA
V: TRBV4-1
D: NA
J: TRBJ1-1
length: 17
CDR3: CASSQFGGPRPSTEAFF
DNA: TGCGCCAGCAGCCAATTCGGAGGCCCTCGGCCGAGCACTGAAGCTTTCTTT

size: few
V: TRBV5-1
D: NA
J: TRBJ1-1
length: 14
CDR3: CASSLGPGYTEAFF
DNA: TGCGCCAGCAGCTTGGGGCCGGGATACACTGAAGCTTTCTTT

size: few
V: TRBV7-2
D: NA
J: TRBJ2-1
length: 15
CDR3: CASSLRQVGDNEQFF
DNA: TGTGCCAGCAGCTTAAGACAGGTTGGCGACAATGAGCAGTTCTTC

size: few
V: TRBV5-1
D: NA
J: TRBJ2-3
length: 13
CDR3: CASSSWDGDTQYF
DNA: TGCGCCAGCAGCTCCTGGGACGGGGATACGCAGTATTTT

size: NA
V: TRBV12-3/TRBV12-4
D: TRBD1
J: TRBJ2-5
length: 14
CDR3: CASTRVGDRETQYF
DNA: TGTGCCAGCACCCGGGTAGGGGACAGAGAGACCCAGTACTTC

size: few
V: TRBV10-1
D: NA
J: TRBJ2-3
length: 13
CDR3: CASSGRNTDTQYF
DNA: TGCGCCAGCAGTGGAAGGAACACAGATACGCAGTATTTT

size: NA
V: TRBV29-1
D: NA
J: TRBJ2-7
length: 13
CDR3: CSVDESGPNEQYF
DNA: TGCAGCGTTGACGAGAGCGGCCCGAATGAGCAGTACTTC

size: NA
V: TRBV28
D: NA
J: TRBJ2-1
length: 16
CDR3: CASSALGGGLYNEQFF
DNA: TGTGCCAGCAGTGCCCTGGGGGGGGGGCTTTACAATGAGCAGTTCTTC

size: NA
V: TRBV11-2
D: TRBD1
J: TRBJ1-5
length: 17
CDR3: CASSKGAGKGSNQPQHF
DNA: TGTGCCAGCAGCAAGGGGGCAGGGAAAGGTAGCAATCAGCCCCAGCATTTT

size: NA
V: TRBV7-2
D: TRBD2
J: TRBJ2-3
length: 15
CDR3: CASSLSGGRTDTQYF
DNA: TGTGCCAGCAGCTTATCGGGGGGGCGCACAGATACGCAGTATTTT

size: NA
V: TRBV9
D: NA
J: TRBJ1-1
length: 16
CDR3: CASSVVTGRFGTEAFF
DNA: TGTGCCAGCAGCGTAGTCACAGGGAGATTTGGCACTGAAGCTTTCTTT

size: NA
V: TRBV6-5
D: TRBD1
J: TRBJ1-5
length: 16
CDR3: CASSSSRTGDNQPQHF
DNA: TGTGCCAGCAGTTCATCCAGGACAGGGGACAATCAGCCCCAGCATTTT

size: few
V: TRBV7-6
D: NA
J: TRBJ2-1
length: 14
CDR3: CASSSIDPPETQFF
DNA: TGTGCCAGCAGCTCCATTGACCCGCCCGAGACCCAGTTCTTC

size: NA
V: TRBV20-1
D: NA
J: TRBJ2-3
length: 12
CDR3: CSGCGDTDTQYF
DNA: TGCAGTGGTTGCGGGGACACAGATACGCAGTATTTT

size: NA
V: TRBV28
D: NA
J: TRBJ1-1
length: 15
CDR3: CASDPTLKENTEAFF
DNA: TGTGCCAGTGACCCCACCCTGAAAGAGAACACTGAAGCTTTCTTT

size: few
V: TRBV29-1
D: NA
J: TRBJ2-5
length: 13
CDR3: CSVEGDSLGTQYF
DNA: TGCAGCGTCGAAGGGGACTCCCTGGGGACCCAGTACTTC

size: NA
V: TRBV4-3
D: NA
J: TRBJ1-6
length: 16
CDR3: CASSHPPGLQNSPLHF
DNA: TGCGCCAGCAGCCACCCACCAGGGCTCCAAAATTCACCCCTCCACTTT

size: many
V: TRBV29-1
D: TRBD2
J: TRBJ2-1
length: 15
CDR3: CSVVGGGPSYNEQFF
DNA: TGCAGCGTTGTCGGCGGGGGGCCCTCCTACAATGAGCAGTTCTTC

size: NA
V: TRBV3-1
D: NA
J: TRBJ2-5
length: 15
CDR3: CASSQFVTDQETQYF
DNA: TGTGCCAGCAGCCAATTTGTGACGGATCAAGAGACCCAGTACTTC

size: NA
V: TRBV20-1
D: NA
J: TRBJ2-7
length: 16
CDR3: CSARDLRGRTYYEQYF
DNA: TGCAGTGCTAGAGATCTGAGAGGCCGAACCTACTACGAGCAGTACTTC

size: NA
V: TRBV21-1
D: NA
J: TRBJ2-7
length: 17
CDR3: CASSKEFRRDGSYEQYF
DNA: TGTGCCAGCAGCAAAGAGTTCCGACGGGACGGCTCCTACGAGCAGTACTTC

size: NA
V: TRBV20-1
D: TRBD2
J: TRBJ2-1
length: 14
CDR3: CSAGGGEVHNEQFF
DNA: TGCAGTGCTGGGGGAGGGGAGGTCCACAATGAGCAGTTCTTC

size: few
V: TRBV15
D: NA
J: TRBJ2-3
length: 16
CDR3: CATSRRADSRTDTQYF
DNA: TGTGCCACCAGCCGCCGAGCGGACTCTCGCACAGATACGCAGTATTTT

size: few
V: TRBV18
D: TRBD1
J: TRBJ2-7
length: 14
CDR3: CASSPLGQVGEQYF
DNA: TGTGCCAGCTCACCTCTCGGACAGGTCGGCGAGCAGTACTTC

size: NA
V: TRBV29-1
D: NA
J: TRBJ2-7
length: 11
CDR3: CSVATVYEQYF
DNA: TGCAGCGTTGCGACAGTCTACGAGCAGTACTTC

size: NA
V: TRBV11-2
D: TRBD1
J: TRBJ1-1
length: 14
CDR3: CACGLTGAGTEAFF
DNA: TGTGCCTGCGGCTTAACAGGGGCGGGCACTGAAGCTTTCTTT